This paragraph reports one TCR beta chain. Clones were sequenced by immunoSEQ multiplex PCR, and TCRdb holds only the in-frame ones, with some missing. Among around 80,000 clones listed, roughly 90% were seen once. These data come from a study of technical replicates of blood from a handful of donors. This CDR3 has 19 amino acids. Looked up from germline, CDR1 is SGHNT and CDR2 is YYREEE (reference sequence). V shed 2 bases and J 3 bases; nucleotides not matched to a gene: 16. This sequence was found in a human donor in good health. Specimen: T cells isolated from PBMCs. V usage is TRBV5-4 and J usage is TRBJ1-4; 7 bases are a match to TRBD1. The CDR3: CASSFLETGWSTANEKLFF. CDR3 DNA sequence: TGTGCCAGCAGCTTCCTGGAGACAGGGTGGTCTACGGCTAATGAAAAACTGTTTTTT.